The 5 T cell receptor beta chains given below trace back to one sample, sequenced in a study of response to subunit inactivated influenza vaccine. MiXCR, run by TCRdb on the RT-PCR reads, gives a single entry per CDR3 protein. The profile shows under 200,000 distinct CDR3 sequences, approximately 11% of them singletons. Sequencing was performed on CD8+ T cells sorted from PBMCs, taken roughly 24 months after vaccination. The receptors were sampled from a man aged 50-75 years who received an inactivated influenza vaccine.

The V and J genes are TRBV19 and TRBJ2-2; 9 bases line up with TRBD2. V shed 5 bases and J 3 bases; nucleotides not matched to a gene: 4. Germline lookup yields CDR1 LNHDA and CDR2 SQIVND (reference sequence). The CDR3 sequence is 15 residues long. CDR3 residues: CASSELAGYTGELFF. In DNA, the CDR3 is TGTGCCAGTAGTGAACTAGCGGGTTACACCGGGGAGCTGTTTTTT.

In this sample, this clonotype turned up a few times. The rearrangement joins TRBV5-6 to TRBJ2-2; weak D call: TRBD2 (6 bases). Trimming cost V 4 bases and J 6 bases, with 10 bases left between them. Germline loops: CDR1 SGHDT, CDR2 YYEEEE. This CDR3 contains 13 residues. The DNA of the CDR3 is TGTGCCAGCAGCCCGTGGGAGGCCGGGGAGCTGTTTTTT. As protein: CASSPWEAGELFF.

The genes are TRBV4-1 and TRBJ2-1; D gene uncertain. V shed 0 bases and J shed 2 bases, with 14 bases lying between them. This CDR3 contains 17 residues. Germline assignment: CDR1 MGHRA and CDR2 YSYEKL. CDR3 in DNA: TGCGCCAGCAGCCAAGATCTGAGAGAGGCCCCCTACAATGAGCAGTTCTTC. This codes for CASSQDLREAPYNEQFF.

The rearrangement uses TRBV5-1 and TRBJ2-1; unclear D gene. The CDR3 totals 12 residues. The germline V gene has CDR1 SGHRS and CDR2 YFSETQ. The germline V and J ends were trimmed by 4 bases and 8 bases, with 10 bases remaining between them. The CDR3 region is CASSTALDEQFF. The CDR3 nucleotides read TGCGCCAGCAGCACCGCACTGGATGAGCAGTTCTTC.

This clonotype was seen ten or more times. CDR3 residues: CATSRRTENTEAFF. DNA for the CDR3: TGTGCCACCAGCAGAAGGACGGAGAACACTGAAGCTTTCTTT. The chain combines TRBV15 with TRBJ1-1; no reliable D call. V shed 2 bases and J shed 1 base, with 8 bases lying between them. Germline V CDR1 and CDR2: LNHNV, YYDKDF (reference sequence). The CDR3 contains 14 residues.